What follows are 18 T cell receptor beta chains derived from one specimen sequenced in a study of human T cells and chemical hapten exposure. Each CDR3 protein gets one entry after TCRdb re-called the RACE reads with MiXCR. The profile covers just over 90,000 distinct CDR3 sequences, with approximately 8.2% appearing a single time and 2.9% taken by the ten largest. Time point noted: healthy volunteer bleed at 2 weeks. Sequencing started from total RNA isolated from unfractionated whole blood. Sequenced: whole blood. Receptors originate from a female donor in good health. Some clones in this sample may be carry-over from other donors' samples.

This clonotype was seen a few times. Germline and junction disagree at one end, which may indicate a read error. V gene TRBV6-2 or TRBV6-3 combines with J gene TRBJ2-1; 7 bases fit TRBD1. This CDR3 spans 15 amino acids. Germline V gene lookup returns CDR1 MNHEY and CDR2 SVGEGT. The DNA for the CDR3 is TGTACCAGCAGTCGACAGGGCTTCTCCTACAATGAGCAGTTCTTC. Protein product: CTSSRQGFSYNEQFF.

CDR3 in amino acids: CASSLDREIYEQYF. CDR3 DNA: TGCGCCAGCAGCCTGGACAGGGAAATCTACGAGCAGTACTTC. The chain recombines TRBV5-1 with TRBJ2-7; 8 nucleotides match TRBD1. Germline assignment: CDR1 SGHRS and CDR2 YFSETQ. V gave up 4 bases and J gave up 3 bases; unmatched junction bases: 6. The CDR3 totals 14 residues.

There are a few counts of this clonotype. V gene TRBV27 combines with J gene TRBJ1-2; D might be TRBD1 (5 bases). Per the germline V gene, CDR1 is MNHEY and CDR2 is SMNVEV (reference sequence). V lost 8 bases and J 4 bases, leaving 17 bases between the germline ends. The CDR3 consists of 14 residues. The CDR3 spells CASSPSGTVYGYTF. The CDR3 DNA follows: TGTGCCAGCTCTCCTTCCGGGACGGTCTATGGCTACACCTTC.

The sample holds many counts of this clonotype. The chain recombines TRBV3-1 with TRBJ2-7, with 12 nucleotides matching TRBD2. Germline trimming cut 6 bases from V and 5 bases from J; bases unmatched to any gene: 2. Germline values: CDR1 LGHDT, CDR2 YNNKEL (reference sequence). This CDR3 is 13 amino acids long. This CDR3 is CASRTSGSDEQYF. The CDR3 DNA sequence: TGTGCCAGCAGGACTAGCGGGAGTGACGAGCAGTACTTC.

CDR3 region: CASSTGTGELEQFF. CDR3 DNA: TGCGCCAGCAGCACTGGGACAGGCGAGCTTGAGCAGTTCTTC. V is TRBV5-1 and J is TRBJ2-1, with 8 bases fitting TRBD1. The CDR3 runs to 14 residues. From germline, CDR1 is SGHRS and CDR2 YFSETQ. V was pared by 4 bases and J by 9 bases, with 9 bases of the junction left unmatched.

This clonotype was seen only a few times. CDR3: CSVEDSQALAKNIQYF. CDR3 nucleotide sequence: TGCAGCGTTGAAGATTCACAGGCTCTAGCCAAAAACATTCAGTACTTC. V usage is TRBV29-1 and J usage is TRBJ2-4; D is possibly TRBD1 (5 bases). CDR3 length: 16 residues. CDR1 is SQVTM, CDR2 ANQGSEA, per germline. V was trimmed by 0 bases and J by 0 bases, leaving 12 bases between them.

CDR3: CSAHLQEGAANYGYTF. CDR3 bases: TGCAGTGCCCACCTACAGGAAGGGGCTGCTAACTATGGCTACACCTTC. V gene TRBV20-1 combines with J gene TRBJ1-2; D perhaps matches TRBD1 (5 bases). Germline lookup yields CDR1 DFQATT and CDR2 SNEGSKA (reference sequence). This CDR3 has 16 amino acids. The V end was cut by 6 bases, the J end by 0 bases, with 20 bases between.

This rearrangement joins TRBV5-1 to TRBJ2-1; the D gene is possibly TRBD1 (6 bases). Germline V lookup: CDR1 SGHRS, CDR2 YFSETQ. V was clipped by 8 bases and J by 10 bases, with 22 bases between them. This CDR3 has 14 amino acids. The CDR3 sequence: CASYRDTATMEQFF. CDR3 DNA sequence: TGCGCCAGTTACCGGGACACGGCAACAATGGAGCAGTTCTTC.

This chain joins TRBV7-9 and TRBJ2-7; 7 bases align to TRBD2. Germline lookup yields CDR1 SEHNR and CDR2 FQNEAQ (reference sequence). The CDR3 runs to 13 residues. V was clipped by 5 bases and J by 4 bases; unmatched bases: 5. The CDR3 bases are TGTGCCAGCAGCGGCGGGAGTTGGTACGAGCAGTACTTC. Protein sequence: CASSGGSWYEQYF.

The chain is built from TRBV9 and TRBJ2-7; D not resolved. Per the germline V gene, CDR1 is SGDLS and CDR2 is YYNGEE. The V end lost 0 bases, the J end lost 0 bases, and 7 bases lay between the germline ends. The CDR3 sequence is 14 residues long. The CDR3 sequence is CASSVAVSSYEQYF. The CDR3 bases are TGTGCCAGCAGCGTAGCGGTAAGCTCCTACGAGCAGTACTTC.

The chain links TRBV5-6 to TRBJ1-6, with D perhaps matching TRBD1 (5 bases). The CDR3 loop spans 18 amino acids. Looked up from germline, CDR1 is SGHDT and CDR2 is YYEEEE. Trimming shortened V by 3 bases and J by 0 bases, and 16 bases separated the two germline ends. The CDR3 here is CASSWTGAASSYNSPLHF. In nucleotides, the CDR3 is TGTGCCAGCAGCTGGACCGGGGCAGCAAGCTCCTATAATTCACCCCTCCACTTT. The whole variable domain, filled in from reference TRBV5-6 and TRBJ1-6, reads DAGVTQSPTHLIKTRGQQVTLRCSPKSGHDTVSWYQQALGQGPQFIFQYYEEEERQRGNFPDRFSGHQFPNYSSELNVNALLLGDSALYLCASSWTGAASSYNSPLHFGNGTRLTVT.

The chain uses TRBV12-3 or TRBV12-4 and TRBJ2-7; 7 nucleotides align to TRBD1. The V gene end was trimmed by 3 bases and the J gene end by 2 bases; junction bases not matched to a gene: 7. The CDR3 runs to 15 residues. For the CDR3, the DNA is TGTGCCAGCAGTTTCGGGCAGGGGGATACCTACGAGCAGTACTTC. Its protein product is CASSFGQGDTYEQYF.

The V call is TRBV7-6, the J call TRBJ2-3; TRBD1 agrees at 10 bases. The CDR3 length is 15 residues. CDR1 is SGHVS, CDR2 FNYEAQ, per germline. With V trimmed by 3 bases and J by 3 bases, 3 bases remained unmatched. CDR3 region: CASSLTGGLTDTQYF. CDR3 coding DNA: TGTGCCAGCAGCTTGACAGGGGGCCTAACAGATACGCAGTATTTT.

This clonotype was counted at least ten times. The J gene is TRBJ2-7, the V gene TRBV9; 7 bases agree with TRBD2. CDR1 and CDR2 from the germline V gene are SGDLS and YYNGEE. This CDR3 is 15 amino acids long. Unmatched junction bases numbered 8, after V lost 3 bases and J lost 2 bases. The CDR3 protein is CASSGKGRETYEQYF. Here the CDR3 DNA reads TGTGCCAGCAGCGGGAAGGGGCGGGAGACCTACGAGCAGTACTTC.

This clonotype has only a few counts. This rearrangement joins TRBV29-1 to TRBJ2-1; TRBD2 aligns across 8 bases. The germline CDR1 and CDR2 sequences are SQVTM and ANQGSEA. This CDR3 is built from 16 residues. Germline trimming cut 5 bases from V and 7 bases from J; bases unmatched to any gene: 16. CDR3 nucleotide sequence: TGCAGCGTTTCAGGATTTGGAGCGGGAGTGGGGAATGAGCAGTTCTTC. This sequence encodes CSVSGFGAGVGNEQFF.

In this sample, this clonotype turned up a few times. This sequence joins TRBV7-9 and TRBJ1-6, with D uncertain. Trimming shortened V by 6 bases and J by 7 bases, and 16 bases separated the two germline ends. This CDR3 has 15 residues. CDR1 is SEHNR and CDR2 is FQNEAQ in the germline V gene (reference sequence). CDR3 protein: CASRTAGIPNSPLHF. The CDR3 DNA follows: TGTGCCAGCAGAACCGCCGGGATACCAAATTCACCCCTCCACTTT.

The J gene is TRBJ1-6, the V gene TRBV20-1; 7 bases are a match to TRBD1. CDR1 is DFQATT and CDR2 is SNEGSKA in the germline V gene (reference sequence). The CDR3 has 15 residues. The trim removed 3 bases at V and 10 bases at J, leaving 12 bases unmatched. CDR3 in amino acids: CSAREIYRGGSPLHF. DNA of the CDR3: TGCAGTGCTAGGGAAATTTACAGGGGTGGCTCACCCCTCCACTTT.

This clonotype was seen only a few times. The V and J genes are TRBV4-1 and TRBJ2-3; D uncertain. In germline, CDR1 is MGHRA, CDR2 YSYEKL. This CDR3 is 15 amino acids long. Deletions cut 0 bases from V and 4 bases from J, with 11 bases between. CDR3 DNA sequence: TGCGCCAGCAGCCAAGATGGGGTAAGGTCAGATACGCAGTATTTT. Its protein product is CASSQDGVRSDTQYF.